This T cell receptor beta chain was documented in a study of blood T cell repertoires in COVID-19. This CDR3 is 13 amino acids long. The germline V and J ends were trimmed by 5 bases and 4 bases, with 11 bases remaining between them. The germline gives CDR1 WNHNN, CDR2 SYGVQD (reference sequence). Assay: immunoSEQ multiplex PCR; the TCRdb copy retains only in-frame clones and omits some. The sample shows around 380,000 clones, roughly 77% of them seen only once. The V call is TRBV10-1, the J call TRBJ1-2; D is possibly TRBD1 (6 bases). The clonotype was recovered from a human donor with acute or convalescent COVID-19. The donor label of this sample is uncertain. Sequencing input: peripheral blood. The CDR3: CASSISRGYGYTF. The CDR3 bases are TGCGCCAGCAGTATAAGCAGGGGCTATGGCTACACCTTC.